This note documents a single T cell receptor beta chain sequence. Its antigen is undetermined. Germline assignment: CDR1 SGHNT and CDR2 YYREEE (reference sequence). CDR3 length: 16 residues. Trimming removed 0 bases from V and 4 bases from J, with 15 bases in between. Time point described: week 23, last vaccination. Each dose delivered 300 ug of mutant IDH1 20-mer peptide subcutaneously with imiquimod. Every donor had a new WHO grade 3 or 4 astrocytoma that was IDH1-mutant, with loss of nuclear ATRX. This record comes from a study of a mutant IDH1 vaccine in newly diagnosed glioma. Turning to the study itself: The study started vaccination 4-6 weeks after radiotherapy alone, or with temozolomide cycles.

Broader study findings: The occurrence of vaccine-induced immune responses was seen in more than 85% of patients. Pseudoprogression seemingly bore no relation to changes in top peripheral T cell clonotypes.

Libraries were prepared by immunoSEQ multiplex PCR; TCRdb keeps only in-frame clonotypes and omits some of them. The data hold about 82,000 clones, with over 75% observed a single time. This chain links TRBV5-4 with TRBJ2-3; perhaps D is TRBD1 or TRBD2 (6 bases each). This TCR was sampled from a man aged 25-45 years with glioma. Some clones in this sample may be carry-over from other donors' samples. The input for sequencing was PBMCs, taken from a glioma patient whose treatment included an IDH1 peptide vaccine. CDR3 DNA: TGTGCCAGCAGCTTGGGGGGGGCGGGAACTGCAGATACGCAGTATTTT. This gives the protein CASSLGGAGTADTQYF. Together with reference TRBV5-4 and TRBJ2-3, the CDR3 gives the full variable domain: ETGVTQSPTHLIKTRGQQVTLRCSSQSGHNTVSWYQQALGQGPQFIFQYYREEENGRGNFPPRFSGLQFPNYSSELNVNALELDDSALYLCASSLGGAGTADTQYFGPGTRLTVL.